One T cell receptor beta chain is described in this entry. Its specificity is not known. The sample is drawn from a study of cytomegalovirus exposure and HLA in healthy donors. Though nominally healthy at sampling, donors likely had unrecorded immune exposures. Study-wide points: The later analysis indicated that the majority of CMV-associated TCR beta chains appeared HLA-restricted. When analyzed later, a missense DCLRE1C variant was found to be linked to TCR beta V- and J-gene trimming. Presence/absence analyses took donor sequencing depth as roughly uniform.

Primers: 60 Vbeta forward and 13 Jbeta reverse. Some clones are missing from TCRdb's copy, which holds only in-frame ones; the method was immunoSEQ multiplex PCR. Reported are some 70,000 clones; the ten largest clones contain roughly 8%. The receptor was isolated from a female donor in good health and CMV-seropositive. The specimen was PBMCs.

CDR3 amino acids: CASSLAGRGAGWDEQYF. In nucleotides, the CDR3 is TGCGCCAGCAGCTTGGCCGGCCGGGGGGCAGGGTGGGACGAGCAGTACTTC. This chain connects TRBV5-1 to TRBJ2-7; TRBD2 is a possible D gene (7 bases). Germline loops: CDR1 SGHRS, CDR2 YFSETQ. The CDR3 runs 17 residues. Trimming removed 0 bases from V and 5 bases from J, with 21 bases in between.